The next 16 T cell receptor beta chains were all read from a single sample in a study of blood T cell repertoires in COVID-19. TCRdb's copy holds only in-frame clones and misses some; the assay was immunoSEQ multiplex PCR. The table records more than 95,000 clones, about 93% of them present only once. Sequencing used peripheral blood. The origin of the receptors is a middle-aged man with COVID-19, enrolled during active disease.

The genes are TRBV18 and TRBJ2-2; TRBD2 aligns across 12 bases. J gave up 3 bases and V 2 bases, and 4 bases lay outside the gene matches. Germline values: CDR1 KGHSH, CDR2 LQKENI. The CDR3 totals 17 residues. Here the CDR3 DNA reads TGTGCCAGCTCACCAGCCGGGACTAGCGGGTACACCGGGGAGCTGTTTTTT. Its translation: CASSPAGTSGYTGELFF.

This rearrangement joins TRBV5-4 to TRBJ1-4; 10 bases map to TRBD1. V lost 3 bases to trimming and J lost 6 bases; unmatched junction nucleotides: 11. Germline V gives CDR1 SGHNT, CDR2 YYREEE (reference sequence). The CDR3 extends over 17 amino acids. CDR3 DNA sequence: TGTGCCAGCAGCTACGGGTCAGCCGGGACAGGGGATGAAAAACTGTTTTTT. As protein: CASSYGSAGTGDEKLFF. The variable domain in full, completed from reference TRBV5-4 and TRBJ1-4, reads ETGVTQSPTHLIKTRGQQVTLRCSSQSGHNTVSWYQQALGQGPQFIFQYYREEENGRGNFPPRFSGLQFPNYSSELNVNALELDDSALYLCASSYGSAGTGDEKLFFGSGTQLSVL.

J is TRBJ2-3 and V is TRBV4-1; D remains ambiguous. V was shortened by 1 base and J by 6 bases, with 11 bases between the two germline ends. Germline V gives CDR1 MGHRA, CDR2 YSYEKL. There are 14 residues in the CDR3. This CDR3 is CASSQATYSDTQYF. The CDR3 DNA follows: TGCGCCAGCAGCCAAGCAACGTACTCGGATACGCAGTATTTT.

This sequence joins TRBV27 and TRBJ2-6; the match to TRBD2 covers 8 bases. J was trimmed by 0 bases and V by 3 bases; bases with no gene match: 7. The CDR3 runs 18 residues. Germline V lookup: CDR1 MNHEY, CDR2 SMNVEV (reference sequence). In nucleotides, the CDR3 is TGTGCCAGCAGTTTCGTAGGACTAGCCAACTCTGGGGCCAACGTCCTGACTTTC. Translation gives CASSFVGLANSGANVLTF.

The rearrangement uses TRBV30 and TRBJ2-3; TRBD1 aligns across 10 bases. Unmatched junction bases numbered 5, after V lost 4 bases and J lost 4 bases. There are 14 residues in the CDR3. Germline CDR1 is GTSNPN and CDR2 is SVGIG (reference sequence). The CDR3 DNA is TGTGCCTGGACATGGGACAGGGGCCCAGATACGCAGTATTTT. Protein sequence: CAWTWDRGPDTQYF.

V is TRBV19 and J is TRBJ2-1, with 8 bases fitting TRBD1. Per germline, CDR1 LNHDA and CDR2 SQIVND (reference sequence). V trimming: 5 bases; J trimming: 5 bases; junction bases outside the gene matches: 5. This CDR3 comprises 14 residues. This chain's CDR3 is CASSVTGEDNEQFF. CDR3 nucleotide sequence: TGTGCCAGTAGTGTGACAGGGGAAGACAATGAGCAGTTCTTC.

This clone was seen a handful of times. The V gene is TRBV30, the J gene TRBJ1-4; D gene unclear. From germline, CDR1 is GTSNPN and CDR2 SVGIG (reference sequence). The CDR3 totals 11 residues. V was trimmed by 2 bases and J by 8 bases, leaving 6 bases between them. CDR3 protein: CAWSFREKLFF. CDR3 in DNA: TGTGCCTGGAGTTTCAGGGAAAAACTGTTTTTT.

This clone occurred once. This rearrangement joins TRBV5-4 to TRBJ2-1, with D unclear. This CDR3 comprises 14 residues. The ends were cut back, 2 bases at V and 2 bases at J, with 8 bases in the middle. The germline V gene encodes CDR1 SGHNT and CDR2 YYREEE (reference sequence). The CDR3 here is CASSFRSAYNEQFF. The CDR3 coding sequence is TGTGCCAGCAGCTTCAGGTCCGCCTACAATGAGCAGTTCTTC.

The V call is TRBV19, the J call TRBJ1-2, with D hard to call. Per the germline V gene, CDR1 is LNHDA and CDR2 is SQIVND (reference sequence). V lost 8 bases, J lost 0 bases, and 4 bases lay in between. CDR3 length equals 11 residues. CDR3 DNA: TGTGCCAGTGGAGCTAACTATGGCTACACCTTC. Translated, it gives CASGANYGYTF.

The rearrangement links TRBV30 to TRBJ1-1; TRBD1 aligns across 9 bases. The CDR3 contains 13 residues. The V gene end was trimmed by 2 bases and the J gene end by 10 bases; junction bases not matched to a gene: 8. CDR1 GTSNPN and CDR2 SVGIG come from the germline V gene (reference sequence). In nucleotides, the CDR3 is TGTGCCTGGAGTCCACAGGGGGCCGCGAGAGCTTTCTTT. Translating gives CAWSPQGAARAFF.

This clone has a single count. The CDR3 DNA reads TGTGCCACCAGTGACCTCGGGTCTACCGGGGAGCTGTTTTTT. Translated, it gives CATSDLGSTGELFF. The gene calls are TRBV24-1 and TRBJ2-2; D is undetermined. CDR3 length equals 14 residues. Germline V lookup: CDR1 KGHDR, CDR2 SFDVKD. Trimming removed 4 bases at V and 5 bases at J, with 10 bases between.

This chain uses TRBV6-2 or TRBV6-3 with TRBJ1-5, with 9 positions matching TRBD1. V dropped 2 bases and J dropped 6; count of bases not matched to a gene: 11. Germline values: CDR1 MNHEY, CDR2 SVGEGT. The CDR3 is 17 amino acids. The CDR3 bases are TGTGCCAGCAGTTACCCCTACACAGGGGGCTTCGGTCAGCCCCAGCATTTT. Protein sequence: CASSYPYTGGFGQPQHF.

The CDR3 region has the DNA TGTGCCAGCGGACAGAACAAAGAGACCCAGTACTTC. Amino acid sequence: CASGQNKETQYF. The rearrangement links TRBV12-3 or TRBV12-4 to TRBJ2-5; D might be TRBD1 (6 bases). This CDR3 is built from 12 residues. V dropped 8 bases and J dropped 3 bases, with 10 bases sitting between them.

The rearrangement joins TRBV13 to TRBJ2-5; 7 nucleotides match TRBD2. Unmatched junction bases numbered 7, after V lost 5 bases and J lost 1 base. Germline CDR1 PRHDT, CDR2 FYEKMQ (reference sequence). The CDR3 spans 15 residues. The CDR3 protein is CASSTLGLGQETQYF. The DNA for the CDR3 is TGTGCCAGCAGCACTCTAGGACTAGGCCAAGAGACCCAGTACTTC. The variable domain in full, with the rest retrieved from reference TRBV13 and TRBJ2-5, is AAGVIQSPRHLIKEKRETATLKCYPIPRHDTVYWYQQGPGQDPQFLISFYEKMQSDKGSIPDRFSAQQFSDYHSELNMSSLELGDSALYFCASSTLGLGQETQYFGPGTRLLVL.

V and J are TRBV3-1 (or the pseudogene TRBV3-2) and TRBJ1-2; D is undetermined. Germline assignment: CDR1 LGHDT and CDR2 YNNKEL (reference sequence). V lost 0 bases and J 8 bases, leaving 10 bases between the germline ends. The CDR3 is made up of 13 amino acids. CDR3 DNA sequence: TGTGCCAGCAGCCAAGAGACTAGCGCAGGCTACACCTTC. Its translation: CASSQETSAGYTF.

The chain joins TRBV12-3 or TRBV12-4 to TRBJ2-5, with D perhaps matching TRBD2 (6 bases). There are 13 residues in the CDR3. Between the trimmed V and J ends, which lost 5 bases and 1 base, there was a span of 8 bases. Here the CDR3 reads CASSRDFQETQYF. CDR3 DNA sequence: TGTGCCAGCAGTAGGGACTTCCAAGAGACCCAGTACTTC.